The table lists the clone carrying this T cell receptor beta chain with a few counts. This sample was taken from a study of T cells in Graves' hyperthyroidism and ophthalmopathy. Germline-derived CDR1 and CDR2 are SGHRS and YFSETQ. Trimming pared 7 bases from V and 3 bases from J, leaving 13 bases between. The CDR3 is made up of 13 amino acids. Using RNA transcripts as the source, TCR beta CDR3 regions were amplified. TCR CDR3 underwent first-round RT-PCR with the HTBI primer set. Each CDR3 protein is one row after TCRdb ran MiXCR on the multiplex PCR reads. The sample records roughly 600,000 distinct CDR3 sequences, roughly 15% being singletons. For ophthalmopathy patients, the Clinical Activity Score was at least 3 and the NOSPECS grade at least 4; duration was under 3 months. Together with thyroid ultrasound, orbital computed tomography, serum thyroxine and TRAb, clinical symptoms were used for diagnoses.

The receptor comes from a woman between 50 and 59 years old with Graves' ophthalmopathy. The genes are TRBV5-1 and TRBJ2-5, with D possibly TRBD1 on 6 matching bases. Sequencing was performed on blood. The CDR3 sequence: CASCWQGKETQYF. In DNA form, the CDR3 reads TGCGCCAGCTGTTGGCAGGGGAAAGAGACCCAGTACTTC. Based on the CDR3 plus reference TRBV5-1 and TRBJ2-5, the full variable domain is KAGVTQTPRYLIKTRGQQVTLSCSPISGHRSVSWYQQTPGQGLQFLFEYFSETQRNKGNFPGRFSGRQFSNSRSEMNVSTLELGDSALYLCASCWQGKETQYFGPGTRLLVL.